This section outlines one TCR beta chain sequence together with its context. As yet, its antigen is unknown. Sequencing targeted expressed TCRB transcripts, as all isolated RNA had been reverse transcribed. Sequenced by immunoSEQ multiplex PCR; TCRdb stores in-frame clones only, minus some. The table records approximately 160,000 clones, less than 9.5% of them present only once. These data are taken from a study of beta chain features in type 1 diabetes. Study information: In all, around 100 million sorted cells from all samples were analyzed. General study points: Moderate yet significant TCRB CDR3 shortening was seen in Type 1 diabetes patients in all four CD4+ subsets.

The sequencing input was central memory CD4+ T cells from blood. This receptor was taken from a woman aged 18-30 years in good health.

The DNA of the CDR3 is TGCGCCAGCAGCCAAAGCCCTATATCGGGCGGGGGGACAGATACGCAGTATTTT. Its protein is CASSQSPISGGGTDTQYF. The gene calls are TRBV4-3 and TRBJ2-3; TRBD2 matches 8 bases. The CDR3 length is 18 residues. CDR1 and CDR2 (germline): LGHNA, YSLEER. V was clipped by 2 bases and J by 3 bases; unmatched bases: 13.